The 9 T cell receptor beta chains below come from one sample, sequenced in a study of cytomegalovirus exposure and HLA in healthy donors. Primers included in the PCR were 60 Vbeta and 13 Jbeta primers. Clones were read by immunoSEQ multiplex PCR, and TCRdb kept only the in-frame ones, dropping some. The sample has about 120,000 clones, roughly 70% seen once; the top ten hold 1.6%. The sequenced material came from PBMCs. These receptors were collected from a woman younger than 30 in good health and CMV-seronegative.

This CDR3 reads CASSLWTSGGPRQFF. The CDR3 DNA follows: TGCGCCAGCAGCCTTTGGACTAGCGGGGGGCCCCGGCAGTTCTTC. The chain carries TRBV5-1 and TRBJ2-1; 14 nucleotides match TRBD2. The length of the CDR3 is 15 residues. Per the germline V gene, CDR1 is SGHRS and CDR2 is YFSETQ. V shed 4 bases and J 12 bases; nucleotides not matched to a gene: 9.

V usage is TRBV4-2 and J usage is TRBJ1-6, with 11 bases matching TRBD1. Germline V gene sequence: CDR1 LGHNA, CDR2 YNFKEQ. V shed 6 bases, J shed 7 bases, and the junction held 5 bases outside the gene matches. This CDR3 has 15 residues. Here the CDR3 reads CASSKDRGLNSPLHF. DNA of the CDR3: TGTGCCAGCAGTAAGGACAGGGGGCTCAATTCACCCCTCCACTTT.

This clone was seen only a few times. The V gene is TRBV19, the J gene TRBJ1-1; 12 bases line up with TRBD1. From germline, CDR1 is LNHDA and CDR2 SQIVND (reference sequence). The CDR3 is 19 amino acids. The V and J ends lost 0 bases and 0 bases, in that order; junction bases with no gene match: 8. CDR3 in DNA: TGTGCCAGTAGTATAGAACCGGGACAGGGGGCCGACATGAACACTGAAGCTTTCTTT. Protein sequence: CASSIEPGQGADMNTEAFF.

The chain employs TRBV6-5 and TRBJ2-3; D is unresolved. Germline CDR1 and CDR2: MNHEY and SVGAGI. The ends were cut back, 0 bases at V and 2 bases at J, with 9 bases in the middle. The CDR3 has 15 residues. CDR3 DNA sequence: TGTGCCAGCAGTTACTCCAGACAAAACACAGATACGCAGTATTTT. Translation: CASSYSRQNTDTQYF.

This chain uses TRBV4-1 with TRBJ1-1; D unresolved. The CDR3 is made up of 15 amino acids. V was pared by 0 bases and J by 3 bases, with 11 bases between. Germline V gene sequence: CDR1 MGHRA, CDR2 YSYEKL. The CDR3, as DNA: TGCGCCAGCAGCCAAGATCAGGTTTTGCACACTGAAGCTTTCTTT. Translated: CASSQDQVLHTEAFF.

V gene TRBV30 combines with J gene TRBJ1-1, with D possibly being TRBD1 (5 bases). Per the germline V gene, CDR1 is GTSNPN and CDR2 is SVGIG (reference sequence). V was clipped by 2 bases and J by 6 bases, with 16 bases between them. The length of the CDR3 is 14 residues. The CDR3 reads CAWSTKQVVAEAFF. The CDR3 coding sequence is TGTGCCTGGAGTACAAAACAGGTTGTTGCTGAAGCTTTCTTT.

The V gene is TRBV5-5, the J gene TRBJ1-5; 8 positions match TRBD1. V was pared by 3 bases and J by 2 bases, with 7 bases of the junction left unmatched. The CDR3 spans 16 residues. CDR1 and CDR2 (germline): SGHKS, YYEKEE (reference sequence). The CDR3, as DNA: TGTGCCAGCAGCTGGGGCCACAGGGGGGGCAATCAGCCCCAGCATTTT. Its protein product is CASSWGHRGGNQPQHF. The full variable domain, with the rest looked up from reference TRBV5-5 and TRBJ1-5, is DAGVTQSPTHLIKTRGQQVTLRCSPISGHKSVSWYQQVLGQGPQFIFQYYEKEERGRGNFPDRFSARQFPNYSSELNVNALLLGDSALYLCASSWGHRGGNQPQHFGDGTRLSIL.

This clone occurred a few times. CDR3 sequence reads: CASSAGTSTYTDTQYF. CDR3 DNA: TGTGCCAGCAGCGCCGGGACTAGCACCTACACAGATACGCAGTATTTT. V usage is TRBV2 and J usage is TRBJ2-3, with 9 bases matching TRBD2. V was clipped by 6 bases and J by 2 bases; unmatched bases: 9. The CDR3 is 16 residues long. CDR1 and CDR2 from the germline V gene are SNHLY and FYNNEI.

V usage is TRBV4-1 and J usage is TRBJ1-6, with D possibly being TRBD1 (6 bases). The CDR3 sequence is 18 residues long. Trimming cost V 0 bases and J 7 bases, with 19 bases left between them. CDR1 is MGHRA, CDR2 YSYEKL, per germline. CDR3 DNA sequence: TGCGCCAGCAGCCAAGATGGGCGGGGGCCCGCTTCGAATTCACCCCTCCACTTT. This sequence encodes CASSQDGRGPASNSPLHF.